These T cell receptor beta chains were read from a single sample in a study of T-cell reconstitution after alpha-beta-depleted transplantation in children. TCRdb re-called the PCR reads through MiXCR, storing one row per CDR3 protein. The table lists some 200,000 distinct CDR3 sequences, around 9.9% of them singletons. Sequenced material: PBMCs, taken before TCRalphabeta/CD19-depleted stem cell transplant. Receptor source: a child under three years old with acute myeloid leukemia, due to receive a stem cell transplant. Both conserved end residues are part of each CDR3.

CDR3aa	v_gene	j_gene
CASSLLTGSDTQYF	TRBV11-2	TRBJ2-3
CASSVAMGGETQYF	TRBV9	TRBJ2-5
CASSPDQLAGSSYEQYF	TRBV7-6	TRBJ2-7
CATNGAFTYEQYF	TRBV28	TRBJ2-7
CASSLLGAETYNEQFF	TRBV7-6	TRBJ2-1
CSAPIAGSPDNSPLHF	TRBV20-1	TRBJ1-6
CASSLEGQGANEQFF	TRBV28	TRBJ2-1
CASSAYYTGELFF	TRBV9	TRBJ2-2
CASSTGTRGYALELSGNTIYF	TRBV6-5	TRBJ1-3
CASSARTSDEKLFF	TRBV5-1	TRBJ1-4
CASSLRYNEQFF	TRBV28	TRBJ2-1
CSAGQEAFF	TRBV29-1	TRBJ1-1
CASSFAGLAFPQYF	TRBV28	TRBJ2-3
CASSLEKGQGEAFF	TRBV7-9	TRBJ1-1
CASSQDRRVGVTRTGELFF	TRBV4-1	TRBJ2-2
CASSAVTSGGPHEQYF	TRBV25-1	TRBJ2-7
CASSLGQLSYEQYF	TRBV7-2	TRBJ2-7
CASSFSGTGSYGYTF	TRBV7-9	TRBJ1-2
CATSDSREQYF	TRBV24-1	TRBJ2-7
CAWDPGTVQETQYF	TRBV30	TRBJ2-5
CASSVGPGRGTEAFF	TRBV9	TRBJ1-1
CASSLVSRISYNEQFF	TRBV5-1	TRBJ2-1
CASRPKLADNEQFF	TRBV10-2	TRBJ2-1
CASSWTGANTEAFF	TRBV5-5	TRBJ1-1
CAISLAGEIDTQYF	TRBV10-3	TRBJ2-3
CSGRQDTNTEAFF	TRBV29-1	TRBJ1-1
CASSLGPGQTYEQYF	TRBV28	TRBJ2-7
CPSSLARDRIPYGYTF	TRBV5-1	TRBJ1-2
CASSETPGRINQPQHF	TRBV7-2	TRBJ1-5
CSAPGSMNTEAFF	TRBV20-1	TRBJ1-1
CASRLNYGYTF	TRBV7-2	TRBJ1-2
CASSFRTVRFGYTF	TRBV5-6	TRBJ1-2
CASSLSRPRGGNQPQHF	TRBV7-9	TRBJ1-5
CASSLSSGTGYTEAFF	TRBV4-1	TRBJ1-1
CASSWRGSYTF	TRBV28	TRBJ1-2
CASSVNIGQGAYEQYF	TRBV12-3/TRBV12-4	TRBJ2-7
CASSAPRSDPGSYEQYF	TRBV5-1	TRBJ2-7
CASSSQRVENIQYF	TRBV7-2	TRBJ2-4
CASSFGASNTEAFF	TRBV11-3	TRBJ1-1
CASSYRTTNEKLFF	TRBV6-2/TRBV6-3	TRBJ1-4
CASSPGTGSSYNEQFF	TRBV23-1	TRBJ2-1
CASSIDRGLYEQYF	TRBV6-5	TRBJ2-7
CASSLDPSGSYNEQFF	TRBV5-1	TRBJ2-1
CASSPSTSLGYF	TRBV28	TRBJ2-7
CSAGRQGDSPLHF	TRBV20-1	TRBJ1-6
CASSLLRHLGGSPLHF	TRBV7-8	TRBJ1-6
CAWSVGVFGHGYTF	TRBV30	TRBJ1-2
CAWRIAGGELFF	TRBV30	TRBJ2-2
CASSVGSARDRSYNEQFF	TRBV9	TRBJ2-1
CSAIPSGRAVDTQYF	TRBV20-1	TRBJ2-3
CSAPRQGARDTQYF	TRBV20-1	TRBJ2-3
CASSDMGPYQPQHF	TRBV2	TRBJ1-5
CATSDPGTSGRATDTQYF	TRBV24-1	TRBJ2-3